This T cell receptor beta chain was found in a study of regulatory T cells in long-lasting Graves disease. This sample's time point: newly diagnosed GD, antithyroid drugs for less than 3 months. RNA isolated from PBMCs was used to make the TCR library. Both iRepertoire HTBI primers and Arm-PCR of CDR3 regions were used to build the TCR beta libraries. TCRdb reanalysed the multiplex PCR reads using MiXCR and keeps one entry per CDR3 protein. Of about 530,000 distinct CDR3 sequences listed, about 16% are singletons. This clonotype showed up just a few times. Trimming cost V 5 bases and J 7 bases; bases outside gene matches: 2. CDR1 is SEHNR and CDR2 is FQNEAQ in the germline V gene (reference sequence). The CDR3 extends over 14 amino acids. The same specimen was also included in a second study, on T cells in Graves' hyperthyroidism and ophthalmopathy. This second study notes: A patient was excluded if there was uncontrolled infection, other autoimmune disease, pregnancy or lactation. Carried out on the TCR CDR3, a first-round RT-PCR used the HTBI primer set. Researchers found most expanded thyroid clonotypes above 0.001 in blood as well.

Sequencing was performed on peripheral blood mononuclear cells (PBMCs), taken at new diagnosis, from a patient treated with antithyroid drugs. The J gene is TRBJ2-1, the V gene TRBV7-9; 13 nucleotides line up with TRBD2. This clonotype was sampled from a woman aged 40-65 years with Graves disease. The CDR3 sequence: CASSVLAGGNEQFF. CDR3 in DNA: TGTGCCAGCAGCGTACTAGCGGGGGGGAATGAGCAGTTCTTC.